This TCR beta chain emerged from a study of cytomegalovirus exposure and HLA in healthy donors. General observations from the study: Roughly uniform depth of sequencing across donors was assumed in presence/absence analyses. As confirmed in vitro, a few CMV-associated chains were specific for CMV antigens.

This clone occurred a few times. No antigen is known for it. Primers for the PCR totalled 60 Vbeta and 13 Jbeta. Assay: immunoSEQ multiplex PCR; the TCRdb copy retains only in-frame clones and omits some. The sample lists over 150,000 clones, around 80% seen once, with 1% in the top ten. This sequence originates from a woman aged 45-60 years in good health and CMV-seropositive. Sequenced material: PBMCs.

The CDR3 reads CASSLTAQGARGTEAFF. The CDR3 DNA follows: TGTGCCAGCAGCTTAACGGCCCAGGGGGCGCGGGGCACTGAAGCTTTCTTT. The rearrangement links TRBV7-3 to TRBJ1-1; the match to TRBD1 covers 8 bases. CDR1 and CDR2 (germline): SGHTA, FQGTGA. Losses at the gene ends were 0 bases for V and 4 bases for J; bases not matched to a gene: 10. CDR3 length equals 17 residues.